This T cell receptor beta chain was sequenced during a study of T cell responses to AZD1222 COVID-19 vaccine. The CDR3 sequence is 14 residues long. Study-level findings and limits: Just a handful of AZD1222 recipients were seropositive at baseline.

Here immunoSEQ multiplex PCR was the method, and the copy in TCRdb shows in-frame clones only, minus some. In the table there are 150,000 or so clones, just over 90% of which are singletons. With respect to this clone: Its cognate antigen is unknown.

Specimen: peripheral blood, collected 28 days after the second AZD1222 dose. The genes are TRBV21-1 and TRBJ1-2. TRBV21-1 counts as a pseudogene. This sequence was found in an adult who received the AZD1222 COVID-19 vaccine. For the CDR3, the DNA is TGTGCCAGCAGCAAACCGCGGGACTGGAATGGCTACACCTTC. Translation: CASSKPRDWNGYTF.